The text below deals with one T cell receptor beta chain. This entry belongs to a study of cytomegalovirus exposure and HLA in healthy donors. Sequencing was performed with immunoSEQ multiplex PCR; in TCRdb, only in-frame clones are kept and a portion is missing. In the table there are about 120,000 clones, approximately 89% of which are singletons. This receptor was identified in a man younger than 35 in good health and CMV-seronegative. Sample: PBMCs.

DNA of the CDR3: TGTGCCAGCAGCTTGGGTAGCGGGGGCCTCCAAGAGACCCAGTACTTC. Translating it yields CASSLGSGGLQETQYF. V usage is TRBV5-4 and J usage is TRBJ2-5, with 9 bases identical to TRBD2. The germline V gene encodes CDR1 SGHNT and CDR2 YYREEE (reference sequence). J lost 1 base, V lost 0 bases, and 4 bases had no gene match. CDR3 size: 16 residues. The full variable domain, in which reference TRBV5-4 and TRBJ2-5 provide the parts outside the CDR3, is ETGVTQSPTHLIKTRGQQVTLRCSSQSGHNTVSWYQQALGQGPQFIFQYYREEENGRGNFPPRFSGLQFPNYSSELNVNALELDDSALYLCASSLGSGGLQETQYFGPGTRLLVL.